This T cell receptor (beta chain) comes out of a study of blood T cell repertoires in COVID-19. TCRdb keeps only in-frame clones here, not all; method: immunoSEQ multiplex PCR. Of approximately 150,000 clones listed, around 84% were seen once; the top ten hold roughly 4.5%. This TCR was sampled from a human donor in a cohort sampled during active COVID-19. Sequencing input: peripheral blood.

The CDR3 DNA reads TGCGCCAGCAGCTTGTCGGGGGGAACTGGAAACACCATATATTTT. This codes for CASSLSGGTGNTIYF. V gene TRBV5-1 combines with J gene TRBJ1-3; a possible D gene is TRBD1 (5 bases). Germline CDR1 SGHRS, CDR2 YFSETQ. This CDR3 has 15 amino acids. The V gene lost 1 base and the J gene lost 2 bases, with 10 bases spanning the gap. Filled out from reference TRBV5-1 and TRBJ1-3, the complete variable domain reads KAGVTQTPRYLIKTRGQQVTLSCSPISGHRSVSWYQQTPGQGLQFLFEYFSETQRNKGNFPGRFSGRQFSNSRSEMNVSTLELGDSALYLCASSLSGGTGNTIYFGEGSWLTVV.